The T cell receptor (beta chain) under discussion was sequenced for a study of T cells expressing NK-cell markers. Study in general: HCMV seropositivity marked most of the eight sequenced donors; one was seronegative. General study findings and limits: NKG2C+ dominant clonotype frequencies in six donors were roughly 1.0-7.5% of CD8+ T cells.

Notes on this clonotype: Antigen: not known.

Per germline, CDR1 KGHDR and CDR2 SFDVKD. The CDR3 length is 14 residues. UMI-tagged 5'RACE template switching yielded the TCR beta cDNA. From the 5' RACE reads, TCRdb lists one entry per CDR3 protein and no DNA. Its listing shows about 180,000 distinct CDR3 sequences. The rearrangement links TRBV24-1 to TRBJ2-3; the D call from TCRdb, TRBD1, cannot be confirmed without DNA. Sequencing was carried out using blood T cells: a sorted CD56 or NKG2C T cell subset, CD4+ or CD8+ T cells, or bulk PBMC T cells (not recorded which). This receptor was taken from a man aged 18 to 69 in good health. The CDR3 sequence: CATSDFGGDDTQYF.